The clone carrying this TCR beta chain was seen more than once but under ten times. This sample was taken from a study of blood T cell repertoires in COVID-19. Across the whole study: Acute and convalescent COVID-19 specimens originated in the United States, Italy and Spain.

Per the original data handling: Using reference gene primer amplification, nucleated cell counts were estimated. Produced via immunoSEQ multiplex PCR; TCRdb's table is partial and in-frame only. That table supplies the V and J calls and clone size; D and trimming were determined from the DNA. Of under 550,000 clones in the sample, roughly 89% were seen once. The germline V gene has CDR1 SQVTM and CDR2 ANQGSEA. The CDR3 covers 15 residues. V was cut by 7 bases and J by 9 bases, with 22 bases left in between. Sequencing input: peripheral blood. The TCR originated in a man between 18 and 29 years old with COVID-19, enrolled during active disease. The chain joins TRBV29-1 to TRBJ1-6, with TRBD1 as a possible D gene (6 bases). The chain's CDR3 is CSAVRGLFTGSPLHF. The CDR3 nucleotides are TGCAGCGCGGTTAGGGGGTTGTTTACAGGTTCACCCCTCCACTTT.